Ten or more counts support the clone carrying this T cell receptor beta chain. These data originate in a study of read filtering for tumor transcriptome and immune sequencing. Overall study: 8 patients were R-ISS I, 16 were R-ISS II, 6 or 7 were R-ISS III.

Molecular barcoded adaptors covering alpha/delta and beta/gamma chains were used on 400 ng RNA. TCRdb used MiXCR to reprocess the reads, holding one entry per CDR3 protein. The profile covers approximately 25,000 distinct CDR3 sequences, with approximately 14% appearing a single time and 44% taken by the ten largest. Trimming stripped 0 bases from V and 7 bases from J, with 13 bases between. This CDR3 comprises 15 residues. The V gene's germline CDR1 is SEHNR and CDR2 FQNEAQ (reference sequence). V usage is TRBV7-9 and J usage is TRBJ2-1, with D perhaps TRBD1 (6 bases). The TCR was taken from a donor at least 40 years old with multiple myeloma. Material: a population of CD138-negative cells sorted from bone marrow. The CDR3 DNA is TGTGCCAGCAGCTTAGCGGGCAACAGGGTAAATGAGCAGTTCTTC. Protein: CASSLAGNRVNEQFF.